Listed below are T cell receptor beta chains from one sample, sequenced in a study of cytomegalovirus exposure and HLA in healthy donors. Assay: immunoSEQ multiplex PCR; the TCRdb copy retains only in-frame clones and omits some. The sample lists 50,000 to 65,000 clones, roughly 74% occurring once. The sample taken for sequencing was PBMCs. The receptors originated from a woman between 40 and 55 years old in good health and CMV-seropositive. Both conserved end residues are part of each CDR3. The D gene is left open where the match is weak. Some rows have no size entry. The others give once, few or many, or a class for an expanded clone.

D: -
J: TRBJ2-1
V: TRBV7-9
size: -
DNA: TGTGCCAGCAGCGGGGGGATTAAGGTTGAGCAGTTCTTC
CDR3: CASSGGIKVEQFF

D: -
J: TRBJ1-4
V: TRBV7-9
size: -
DNA: TGTTCCAGCAGCTTAGGCATCTTAGGGGCGATCGATGAAAAACTGTTTTTT
CDR3: CSSSLGILGAIDEKLFF

D: -
J: TRBJ1-3
V: TRBV5-6
size: -
DNA: TGCGCCAGCAGCTTGGGGGCAGGAAAAGGAAACACCATATATTTT
CDR3: CASSLGAGKGNTIYF

D: TRBD1
J: TRBJ1-2
V: TRBV7-8
size: -
DNA: TGTGCCAGCAGCCCTCAACAGGGGACCTATGGCTACACCTTC
CDR3: CASSPQQGTYGYTF

D: -
J: TRBJ1-5
V: TRBV30
size: -
DNA: TGTGCCTGGAGCCCGAGTAGCAATCAGCCCCAGCATTTT
CDR3: CAWSPSSNQPQHF

D: -
J: TRBJ1-2
V: TRBV5-1
size: -
DNA: TGCGCCAGCAGCTTGGTGGGGGGGGACTATGGCTACACCTTC
CDR3: CASSLVGGDYGYTF

D: -
J: TRBJ2-3
V: TRBV4-3
size: -
DNA: TGCGCCAGTAGCCAAGGGGCTAGCGTCACAGATACGCAGTATTTT
CDR3: CASSQGASVTDTQYF

D: -
J: TRBJ2-3
V: TRBV7-2
size: -
DNA: TGTGCCAGCACCAACGGGTTAAACACAGATACGCAGTATTTT
CDR3: CASTNGLNTDTQYF

D: -
J: TRBJ1-3
V: TRBV2
size: -
DNA: TGTGCCAGCAGTGAAAGGGCGGGCCACCTCTATGGAAACACCATATATTTT
CDR3: CASSERAGHLYGNTIYF

D: TRBD1
J: TRBJ2-1
V: TRBV5-8
size: -
DNA: TGTGCCAGCAGCTTTAGGACAGGTGGAAATGAGCAGTTCTTC
CDR3: CASSFRTGGNEQFF

D: -
J: TRBJ1-1
V: TRBV11-3
size: once
DNA: TGTGCCAGCAGCTTAGGGGGGAGGGGGACTGAAGCTTTCTTT
CDR3: CASSLGGRGTEAFF

D: TRBD1
J: TRBJ2-7
V: TRBV11-2
size: -
DNA: TGTGCCAGCAGCTTAGGGAACTACAGGGGACGGAGCTACGAGCAGTACTTC
CDR3: CASSLGNYRGRSYEQYF

D: TRBD1
J: TRBJ2-7
V: TRBV5-1
size: -
DNA: TGCGCCAGCAGCTCTGGACAGGGAGGCGAGCAGTACTTC
CDR3: CASSSGQGGEQYF

D: TRBD2
J: TRBJ2-3
V: TRBV6-1
size: -
DNA: TGTGCCAGCAGTGGATTCTTTCTAGCGGGGGCAGATACGCAGTATTTT
CDR3: CASSGFFLAGADTQYF

D: -
J: TRBJ2-1
V: TRBV2
size: -
DNA: TGTGCCAGCACCCAAAGGACATCTGGAAATGAGCAGTTCTTC
CDR3: CASTQRTSGNEQFF

D: -
J: TRBJ1-4
V: TRBV19
size: -
DNA: TGTGCCAGTTCCCAGGGTCCCAATGAAAAACTGTTTTTT
CDR3: CASSQGPNEKLFF

D: TRBD2
J: TRBJ2-3
V: TRBV5-1
size: -
DNA: TGCGCCAGCAGCTTAAGCGGGGGGACTCCCTTTAGCACAGATACGCAGTATTTT
CDR3: CASSLSGGTPFSTDTQYF

D: -
J: TRBJ2-5
V: TRBV7-6
size: -
DNA: TGTGCCAGCAGCTTCGGGAACAGTAAAGAGACCCAGTACTTC
CDR3: CASSFGNSKETQYF

D: -
J: TRBJ2-7
V: TRBV11-2
size: once
DNA: TGTGCCAGCACTCTGGGCTCCCTCGAGCAGTACTTC
CDR3: CASTLGSLEQYF

D: -
J: TRBJ1-2
V: TRBV7-2
size: -
DNA: TGTGCCAGCAGCTTAGAGATACTGAACTATGGCTACACCTTC
CDR3: CASSLEILNYGYTF

D: TRBD1
J: TRBJ2-7
V: TRBV7-9
size: -
DNA: TGTGCCAGCAGCCTCCGGGGCGGGACAGGGGAAGGCGAGCAGTACTTC
CDR3: CASSLRGGTGEGEQYF

D: -
J: TRBJ2-2
V: TRBV4-1
size: -
DNA: TGCGCCAGCAGCCACTCGGGGAACACCGGGGAGCTGTTTTTT
CDR3: CASSHSGNTGELFF